The 20 T cell receptor beta chains reported below all come from one sample, sequenced in a study of radiation and T cells in renal cell carcinoma. Here immunoSEQ multiplex PCR was the method, and the copy in TCRdb shows in-frame clones only, minus some. Found here are around 26,000 clones, over 70% of them singletons; the top ten hold under 40%. Time point: blood 2 weeks post-SBRT. The treatment: 15 Gy SBRT to primary tumor, nephrectomy 4 weeks later. The source material was blood, sampled from a patient whose treatment included radiotherapy and nephrectomy. These receptors were obtained from a man in his fifties or sixties with renal cell carcinoma.

The V gene is TRBV5-1, the J gene TRBJ2-7, with TRBD2 as a possible D gene (5 bases). Per germline, CDR1 SGHRS and CDR2 YFSETQ. Trimming took off 0 bases at V and 6 bases at J, with 10 bases between the two ends. This CDR3 is built from 13 residues. CDR3 region: CASSLGRGAEQYF. The CDR3 DNA follows: TGCGCCAGCAGCTTGGGACGGGGAGCCGAGCAGTACTTC.

The chain has TRBV7-8 and TRBJ1-5, with D unresolved. V was pared by 1 base and J by 0 bases, with 7 bases between. The CDR3 has 15 residues. Per the germline V gene, CDR1 is SGHVS and CDR2 is FQNEAQ. CDR3 residues: CASSLGDNSNQPQHF. As DNA, the CDR3 is TGTGCCAGCAGCTTAGGGGATAATAGCAATCAGCCCCAGCATTTT.

The chain combines TRBV6-5 with TRBJ2-3, with TRBD2 identical over 7 bases. The CDR3 has 15 amino acids. Per the germline V gene, CDR1 is MNHEY and CDR2 is SVGAGI. With V trimmed by 2 bases and J by 2 bases, 4 bases remained unmatched. The CDR3 coding sequence is TGTGCCAGCAGTTACGGGCTAGCGGACACAGATACGCAGTATTTT. It translates to CASSYGLADTDTQYF.

The chain is built from TRBV18 and TRBJ1-1; D is unclear. The V gene lost 3 bases and the J gene lost 4 bases, with 9 bases spanning the gap. The CDR3 consists of 13 residues. The germline gives CDR1 KGHSH, CDR2 LQKENI. Written as DNA, the CDR3 is TGTGCCAGCTCACCGGTAATGTCCACTGAAGCTTTCTTT. It yields the protein CASSPVMSTEAFF.

CDR3 DNA sequence: TGTGCCTGGAACCCCCGGACTAGCGGGTGGGAACGGGAGCAGTTCTTC. Protein: CAWNPRTSGWEREQFF. V gene TRBV30 combines with J gene TRBJ2-1, with 11 bases fitting TRBD2. Germline trimming cut 4 bases from V and 10 bases from J; bases unmatched to any gene: 15. CDR1 is GTSNPN and CDR2 is SVGIG in the germline V gene (reference sequence). The CDR3 contains 16 residues.

J is TRBJ2-1 and V is TRBV7-2; D assignment may be TRBD1 or TRBD2 (5 bases each). Trimming pared 3 bases from V and 9 bases from J, leaving 9 bases between. The germline gives CDR1 SGHTA, CDR2 FQGNSA. The CDR3 sequence is 12 residues long. CDR3 in amino acids: CASSFPGTEQFF. CDR3 nucleotides: TGTGCCAGCAGCTTTCCGGGGACTGAGCAGTTCTTC.

CDR3: CASSPPGEGASGYTF. In DNA, the CDR3 is TGTGCCAGCAGCCCCCCTGGGGAGGGGGCGAGTGGCTACACCTTC. This chain uses TRBV7-9 with TRBJ1-2, with 7 bases that match TRBD1. V shed 5 bases, J shed 7 bases, and the junction held 13 bases outside the gene matches. Per germline, CDR1 SEHNR and CDR2 FQNEAQ (reference sequence). This CDR3 is 15 amino acids long.

The chain recombines TRBV7-8 with TRBJ1-2, with 8 bases that match TRBD1. The CDR3 is 14 amino acids. After removal of 4 bases from V and 6 bases from J, the junction contained 7 bases not matched to a gene. Germline assignment: CDR1 SGHVS and CDR2 FQNEAQ. The CDR3 coding sequence is TGTGCCAGCAGCTCCCGGGACAGGTGGGATGGCTACACCTTC. Translation gives CASSSRDRWDGYTF.

CDR3 amino acids: CASSLQSGGGETQYF. The CDR3 DNA reads TGTGCCAGCAGCTTACAATCAGGGGGCGGGGAGACCCAGTACTTC. The rearrangement uses TRBV7-2 and TRBJ2-5, with 8 bases that match TRBD1. Germline assignment: CDR1 SGHTA and CDR2 FQGNSA. The CDR3 is 15 amino acids. Trimming removed 2 bases from V and 5 bases from J; junction bases left unmatched: 7.

This clone was detected once. The J gene is TRBJ2-1, the V gene TRBV5-1, with D maybe TRBD1 (6 bases). CDR1 is SGHRS and CDR2 is YFSETQ in the germline V gene. CDR3 length equals 15 residues. Trimming took off 0 bases at V and 3 bases at J, with 10 bases between the two ends. This chain's CDR3 is CASSLEDRSYNEQFF. CDR3 DNA: TGCGCCAGCAGCTTGGAGGACAGAAGCTACAATGAGCAGTTCTTC.

This chain links TRBV6-6 with TRBJ2-7; 14 bases fit TRBD2. Germline V CDR1 and CDR2: MNHNY, SVGAGI (reference sequence). The CDR3 has 16 residues. V lost 2 bases and J lost 3; bases outside the gene matches: 3. Here the CDR3 DNA reads TGTGCCAGCAGTTACCCCGGGACTAGCGGGAGCTACGAGCAGTACTTC. This translates into CASSYPGTSGSYEQYF.

This clone was seen only once. The V call is TRBV11-3, the J call TRBJ2-1, with unresolved D. The CDR3 runs to 15 residues. V lost 1 base to trimming and J lost 5 bases, with 12 bases between them. Germline CDR1 reads SGHNT; CDR2 reads YENEEA. This CDR3 is CASSLAGRQNNEQFF. In nucleotides, the CDR3 is TGTGCCAGCAGCTTAGCTGGGCGGCAGAACAATGAGCAGTTCTTC.

This chain connects TRBV29-1 to TRBJ2-3; maybe TRBD2 (6 bases). CDR3 size: 16 residues. Germline V gives CDR1 SQVTM, CDR2 ANQGSEA. V was cut by 3 bases and J by 0 bases, with 16 bases left in between. The CDR3 protein is CSVDGVAATSTDTQYF. Written as DNA, the CDR3 is TGCAGCGTTGATGGGGTAGCGGCCACAAGCACAGATACGCAGTATTTT.

A few counts support this clone. V is TRBV9 and J is TRBJ2-1; TRBD2 is a possible D gene (6 bases). The germline V and J ends were trimmed by 1 base and 2 bases, with 10 bases remaining between them. Germline V gene sequence: CDR1 SGDLS, CDR2 YYNGEE. This CDR3 comprises 15 residues. The CDR3 is CASSVWGETYNEQFF. The CDR3 coding sequence is TGTGCCAGCAGCGTATGGGGGGAGACCTACAATGAGCAGTTCTTC.

This clone has just one count. The rearrangement joins TRBV19 to TRBJ2-2; D is possibly TRBD2 (6 bases). Germline CDR1 reads LNHDA; CDR2 reads SQIVND (reference sequence). V lost 1 base, J lost 0 bases, and 12 bases lay in between. The CDR3 extends over 17 amino acids. CDR3 protein: CASSIGVGLPNTGELFF. CDR3 coding DNA: TGTGCCAGTAGTATAGGAGTTGGACTACCGAACACCGGGGAGCTGTTTTTT.

The V and J genes are TRBV11-2 and TRBJ2-7; 10 bases align to TRBD2. The ends lost 3 bases at V and 6 bases at J; junction bases unmatched: 5. Germline CDR1 is SGHAT and CDR2 is FQNNGV. The CDR3 has 14 amino acids. CDR3 region: CASSLTSGPPEQYF. The DNA of the CDR3 is TGTGCCAGCAGCTTGACTAGCGGGCCCCCCGAGCAGTACTTC. Full variable domain (missing parts from reference TRBV11-2 and TRBJ2-7): EAGVAQSPRYKIIEKRQSVAFWCNPISGHATLYWYQQILGQGPKLLIQFQNNGVVDDSQLPKDRFSAERLKGVDSTLKIQPAKLEDSAVYLCASSLTSGPPEQYFGPGTRLTVT.

The rearrangement joins TRBV7-2 to TRBJ2-7; 9 positions agree with TRBD1. CDR3 size: 14 residues. CDR1 and CDR2 (germline): SGHTA, FQGNSA. V dropped 6 bases and J dropped 2; count of bases not matched to a gene: 5. The CDR3 region has the DNA TGTGCCAGCAGGACAGGGGGGTCGGCCTACGAGCAGTACTTC. Residues: CASRTGGSAYEQYF. Supplemented by reference TRBV7-2 and TRBJ2-7, the full variable domain reads GAGVSQSPSNKVTEKGKDVELRCDPISGHTALYWYRQSLGQGLEFLIYFQGNSAPDKSGLPSDRFSAERTGGSVSTLTIQRTQQEDSAVYLCASRTGGSAYEQYFGPGTRLTVT.

This rearrangement joins TRBV10-3 to TRBJ2-2; D is ambiguous. The CDR3 runs 14 residues. The germline V gene has CDR1 ENHRY and CDR2 SYGVKD. V was clipped by 6 bases and J by 6 bases, with 14 bases between them. CDR3 protein: CAISPGPAAGELFF. The CDR3 coding sequence is TGTGCCATCAGCCCAGGCCCCGCAGCCGGGGAGCTGTTTTTT.

J is TRBJ2-5 and V is TRBV7-9, with TRBD1 matching 7 bases. Trimming at V came to 4 bases and at J to 0 bases, leaving 5 bases not matched to a gene. The CDR3 has 15 amino acids. Germline V gene data show CDR1 as SEHNR and CDR2 as FQNEAQ (reference sequence). The CDR3 loop is CASSSGQTYQETQYF. The CDR3 DNA reads TGTGCCAGCAGCTCGGGACAGACGTACCAAGAGACCCAGTACTTC.

The genes are TRBV6-6 and TRBJ2-7; 8 bases are a match to TRBD1. Germline trimming cut 6 bases from V and 1 base from J; bases unmatched to any gene: 5. The CDR3 is made up of 14 amino acids. Germline loops: CDR1 MNHNY, CDR2 SVGAGI (reference sequence). Here the CDR3 DNA reads TGTGCCAGCAGACCTACAGGGGGTTCCTACGAGCAGTACTTC. This codes for CASRPTGGSYEQYF.